Here is one TCR beta chain with its context. What it recognizes is unknown. V dropped 3 bases and J dropped 1 base, with 6 bases sitting between them. This CDR3 spans 13 amino acids. The sample is drawn from a study of T cell responses to AZD1222 COVID-19 vaccine. General study points: Reports say nearly half of spike-specific TCRs go after unmutated variant regions. Dominant at 160-218 and 743-854, vaccine-associated CD4 TCRs also spanned spike. A rise in Spike-specific TCR breadth and depth followed two AZD1222 doses.

Using immunoSEQ multiplex PCR, the repertoire was profiled, and TCRdb retains in-frame clones only, with some absent. The profile shows more than 95,000 clones, about 86% of them singletons. This chain connects TRBV12-3 or TRBV12-4 to TRBJ1-1; D unresolved. The sequencing used peripheral blood, collected 28 days after the second AZD1222 dose. The source is an adult who received the AZD1222 COVID-19 vaccine. The CDR3 region is CASSFTSNTEAFF. CDR3 nucleotide sequence: TGTGCCAGCAGTTTCACATCGAACACTGAAGCTTTCTTT.